Below are 3 T cell receptor beta chains sequenced from a single sample in a study of blood T cell repertoires in COVID-19. Measured with immunoSEQ multiplex PCR; TCRdb has only the in-frame clones, and not every one. The sample includes approximately 50,000 clones, 86% of them seen just once. The sample taken for sequencing was peripheral blood. The receptors come from a human donor in a cohort sampled during active COVID-19.

J is TRBJ1-4 and V is TRBV19; TRBD1 agrees at 7 bases. With 5 bases clipped from V and 10 bases from J, the junction kept 7 bases outside the gene matches. CDR1 is LNHDA and CDR2 is SQIVND in the germline V gene (reference sequence). This CDR3 spans 13 amino acids. CDR3 in amino acids: CASSRQGQAKLFF. Here the CDR3 DNA reads TGTGCCAGTAGTCGACAGGGTCAGGCAAAACTGTTTTTT.

The CDR3 nucleotides read TGTGCCAGCAGCCAGGGACAGGGCGTCTCACCCCTCCACTTT. Its translation is CASSQGQGVSPLHF. The chain couples TRBV7-2 to TRBJ1-6; TRBD1 agrees at 9 bases. Per germline, CDR1 SGHTA and CDR2 FQGNSA. Trimming removed 5 bases from V and 10 bases from J; junction bases left unmatched: 6. The CDR3 consists of 14 residues.

This clone was found a few times. This sequence joins TRBV18 and TRBJ2-7; perhaps TRBD2 as D (6 bases). This CDR3 spans 14 amino acids. The germline CDR1 and CDR2 sequences are KGHSH and LQKENI. Trimming cost V 3 bases and J 3 bases, with 12 bases left between them. CDR3 sequence: CASSPQGGIYEQYF. As DNA, the CDR3 is TGTGCCAGCTCACCCCAGGGAGGCATCTACGAGCAGTACTTC.